This TCR beta chain was sequenced for a study of graft-versus-host responses after intestinal transplantation. Sequenced by immunoSEQ multiplex PCR; TCRdb stores in-frame clones only, minus some. Of tens of thousands of clones listed, approximately 94% are singletons. The CDR3 spans 12 residues. The germline V gene encodes CDR1 MDHEN and CDR2 SYDVKM. Trimming removed 8 bases at V and 4 bases at J, with 11 bases between. The study, taken as a whole, reports: Recipient bone marrow held GvH clones, some seen earlier in ileum or blood. Maximum circulating GvH clone levels tracked with early post-transplant HvG decreases.

Turning to this clone: Its target is unknown.

The clonotype was recovered from a human donor who was the organ donor for an intestinal transplant. The sequencing here drew on unstimulated CD4+ T cells sorted from spleen or lymph node cells, taken before transplant. The rearrangement joins TRBV28 to TRBJ1-1; D is possibly TRBD1 (5 bases). The CDR3 DNA reads as TGTGCCAGCCTTTGGACATCCACTGAAGCTTTCTTT. It specifies CASLWTSTEAFF. The whole variable domain, remainder taken from reference TRBV28 and TRBJ1-1, is DVKVTQSSRYLVKRTGEKVFLECVQDMDHENMFWYRQDPGLGLRLIYFSYDVKMKEKGDIPEGYSVSREKKERFSLILESASTNQTSMYLCASLWTSTEAFFGQGTRLTVV.